Listed below are T cell receptor beta chains from one sample, sequenced in a study of monozygotic twins with inflammatory bowel disease. One entry per CDR3 protein, without DNA, is what TCRdb gives after re-calling the 5' RACE reads. The sample includes about 210,000 distinct CDR3 sequences. The sequenced sample consisted of blood. These receptors were obtained from a human donor with ulcerative colitis or Crohn's disease, or a healthy co-twin of an affected twin (not recorded which). The CDR3 runs from the conserved cysteine through the conserved F or W.

V gene	J gene	CDR3 length	CDR3 protein
TRBV4-1	TRBJ2-2	15	CASSQVQGGTGELFF
TRBV12-3/TRBV12-4	TRBJ1-2	13	CASSPDWSDGYTF
TRBV5-1	TRBJ2-7	14	CASSGSTASYEQYF
TRBV27	TRBJ2-7	15	CASSSLGGATYEQYF
TRBV5-4	TRBJ2-3	16	CASSLDSGGAGDTQYF
TRBV11-2	TRBJ2-5	15	CASSLPGGARETQYF
TRBV5-4	TRBJ2-3	18	CASSAALGTSGVIDTQYF
TRBV20-1	TRBJ2-1	15	CSAVNGGSSYNEQFF
TRBV3-1	TRBJ2-3	18	CASSQEIQVVSCTDTQYF
TRBV6-5	TRBJ1-1	15	CASSYSRAKNTEAFF
TRBV20-1	TRBJ2-7	14	CSAGRAASSYEQYF
TRBV5-1	TRBJ2-1	18	CASRTGPVAPLSYNEQFF
TRBV7-2	TRBJ2-3	15	CASSSRTGGADTQYF
TRBV5-1	TRBJ1-6	12	CASSYHDGTLHF
TRBV5-1	TRBJ1-1	15	CASSSQTTGGTEAFF
TRBV19	TRBJ1-2	15	CASTVGDSRKYGYTF
TRBV20-1	TRBJ1-1	13	CSAREGRNTEAFF
TRBV10-2	TRBJ2-7	19	CASSESLTRTGRFHYEQYF
TRBV18	TRBJ1-6	14	CASSPDRGNLPLHF
TRBV15	TRBJ1-2	14	CATSSGQGADGYTF
TRBV6-1	TRBJ1-6	13	CASSEFRGSPLHF
TRBV7-6	TRBJ2-5	13	CASSFTGLETQYF
TRBV13	TRBJ2-3	17	CASSLGLAGGSTDTQYF
TRBV20-1	TRBJ2-7	15	CSARAGGAEIIEQYF
TRBV19	TRBJ1-2	14	CASTSGQGNYGYTF
TRBV20-1	TRBJ2-7	16	CSARRSRLALSYEQYF
TRBV3-1	TRBJ1-2	13	CASSPTSGIGYTF
TRBV5-1	TRBJ1-4	14	CASTLGPLNEKLFF
TRBV27	TRBJ1-5	13	CASAASGNQPQHF
TRBV10-3	TRBJ1-6	13	CAITDSPYSPLHF
TRBV29-1	TRBJ2-7	16	CSVDGAPGGQSYEQYF
TRBV12-3/TRBV12-4	TRBJ2-1	14	CASSLLADLNEQFF
TRBV12-3/TRBV12-4	TRBJ1-5	13	CASSLGYNQPQHF
TRBV6-1	TRBJ1-5	14	CASSVDGRRGPQHF
TRBV3-1	TRBJ2-7	14	CASSQDPKDDEQYF
TRBV3-1	TRBJ1-2	16	CASSPLQGPAPLGYTF
TRBV19	TRBJ2-7	14	CASSREGRTYEQYF
TRBV20-1	TRBJ1-5	18	CSARGIGRGSYPNQPQHF
TRBV18	TRBJ2-2	15	CASSPRDLQTGELFF
TRBV2	TRBJ1-2	14	CASRGGQGNSGYTF
TRBV20-1	TRBJ1-1	17	CSALQGWASSGDTEAFF
TRBV7-2	TRBJ2-3	15	CASSFSGGARDTQYF
TRBV7-9	TRBJ1-2	13	CASIPGTGNGYTF
TRBV20-1	TRBJ2-3	14	CSAPPSRGSDTQYF
TRBV2	TRBJ2-1	15	CASSVGTGGRNEQFF
TRBV12-3/TRBV12-4	TRBJ1-2	16	CASSPGGQGKIYGYTF
TRBV12-3/TRBV12-4	TRBJ1-6	15	CASSFLQALTFQLHF
TRBV20-1	TRBJ2-1	16	CSASQLAGGPYNEQFF
TRBV5-5	TRBJ2-2	14	CASWQEPYSGELFF
TRBV6-5	TRBJ1-5	14	CASSWGQSNQPQHF
TRBV5-1	TRBJ2-1	14	CASSLVAVGNEQFF
TRBV7-3	TRBJ2-3	13	CASSSQGRDTQYF
TRBV7-9	TRBJ1-1	12	CASSLVSDQAFF
TRBV12-3/TRBV12-4	TRBJ1-2	14	CASSPGQGRGGYTF
TRBV7-9	TRBJ2-2	17	CASSSRTSGANTGELFF
TRBV25-1	TRBJ1-4	14	CASSPGQSNEKLFF
TRBV2	TRBJ1-1	14	CASSYNPMNTEAFF
TRBV20-1	TRBJ2-1	15	CSAEPGQGVYNEQFF
TRBV12-3/TRBV12-4	TRBJ1-2	14	CASSVTAGLDGYTF